This T cell receptor (beta chain) emerged from a study of blood T cell repertoires in COVID-19. Trimming at V came to 6 bases and at J to 4 bases, leaving 8 bases not matched to a gene. CDR3 size: 15 residues. Germline lookup yields CDR1 SGHTA and CDR2 FQGNSA. Libraries were prepared by immunoSEQ multiplex PCR; TCRdb keeps only in-frame clonotypes and omits some of them. The sample has around 140,000 clones; 85% to 90% are singletons. Only one count was recorded for this clone. Sample: peripheral blood. The V and J genes are TRBV7-2 and TRBJ2-5; 10 bases line up with TRBD2. The receptor was isolated from a man aged 45-60 years with active COVID-19. For the CDR3, the DNA is TGTGCCAGCAGGGCCTCTAGCGGGGGTCGAGAGACCCAGTACTTC. Translation: CASRASSGGRETQYF.